The source of this T cell receptor (beta chain) is a study of spatial heterogeneity in lung cancer. Comment on this clonotype: Because this beta chain is a stray read in a library intended to capture alpha chains, its abundance should not be given much weight.

TCRdb reanalysed the 5' RACE reads using MiXCR and keeps one entry per CDR3 protein. The repertoire has around 4,000 distinct CDR3 sequences, about 37% of them found once; the top ten carry approximately 35%. Indicated time point: sample taken at primary tumor resection. The authors sequenced whole RNA from tumor, nontumor lung or frozen PBMC without sorting. The source is a male donor with early-stage non-small cell lung cancer. Source: PBMCs, taken at surgery.

CDR3 protein: CASSVTDTQYF. DNA for the CDR3: TGTGCCAGCAGTGTGACAGATACGCAGTATTTT. The rearrangement links TRBV2 to TRBJ2-3; D unresolved. The V gene lost 4 bases and the J gene lost 3 bases, with 2 bases spanning the gap. The CDR3 sequence is 11 residues long. Germline V gives CDR1 SNHLY, CDR2 FYNNEI.